This TCR beta chain was obtained from a study of shared clonotypes between healthy human individuals. Produced via immunoSEQ multiplex PCR; TCRdb's table is partial and in-frame only. The sample includes 2 million to 2.5 million clones, approximately 95% of them seen just once. Trimming left V 3 bases short and J 5 bases short, with 11 bases between. Germline CDR1 KGHSH, CDR2 LQKENI. The CDR3 sequence is 14 residues long. General study findings and limits: Researchers found naive subsets generally carried larger estimated richness than memory subsets.

A single count supports this clone. As yet, its antigen is unknown. The sample carries other DNA sequences with the same CDR3. Sequenced material: naive CD4+ T cells from PBMCs. Subset given: CD45RA+ positively selected. This chain uses TRBV18 with TRBJ1-5; TRBD1 might be the D (5 bases). The origin of this receptor is a young man in good health. Some clones in this sample may be carry-over from other donors' samples. CDR3 sequence (DNA): TGTGCCAGCTCACCCGGGGGTTTCGATCAGCCCCAGCATTTT. This gives the protein CASSPGGFDQPQHF.